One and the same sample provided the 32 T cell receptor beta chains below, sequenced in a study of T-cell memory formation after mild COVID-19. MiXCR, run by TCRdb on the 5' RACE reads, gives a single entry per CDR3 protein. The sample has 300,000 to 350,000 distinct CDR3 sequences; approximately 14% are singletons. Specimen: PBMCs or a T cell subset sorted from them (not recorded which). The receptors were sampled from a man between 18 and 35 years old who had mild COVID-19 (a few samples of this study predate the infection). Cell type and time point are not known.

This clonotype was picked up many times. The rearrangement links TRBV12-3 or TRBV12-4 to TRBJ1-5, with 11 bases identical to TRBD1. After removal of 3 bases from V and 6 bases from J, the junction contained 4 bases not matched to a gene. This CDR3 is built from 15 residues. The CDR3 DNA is TGTGCCAGCAGTTTCGGACAGGGGGCTAGTCAGCCCCAGCATTTT. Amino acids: CASSFGQGASQPQHF.

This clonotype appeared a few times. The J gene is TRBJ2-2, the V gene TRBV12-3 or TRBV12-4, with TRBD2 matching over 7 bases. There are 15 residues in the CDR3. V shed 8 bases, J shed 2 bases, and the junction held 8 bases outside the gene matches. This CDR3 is CASAKAGVNTGELFF. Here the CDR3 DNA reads TGTGCCAGCGCGAAGGCGGGGGTCAACACCGGGGAGCTGTTTTTT.

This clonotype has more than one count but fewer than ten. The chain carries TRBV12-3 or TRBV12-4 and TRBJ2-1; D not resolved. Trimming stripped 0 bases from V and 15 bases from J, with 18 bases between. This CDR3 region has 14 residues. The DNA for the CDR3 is TGTGCCAGCAGTTTAGCTGATGGACCCCGGTCGGGGTTCTTC. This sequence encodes CASSLADGPRSGFF.

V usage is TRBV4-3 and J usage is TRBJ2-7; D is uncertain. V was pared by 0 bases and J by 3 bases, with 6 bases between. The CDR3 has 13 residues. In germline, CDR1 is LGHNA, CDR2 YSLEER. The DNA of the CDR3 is TGCGCCAGCAGCCAAGAGGTCGACTACGAGCAGTACTTC. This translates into CASSQEVDYEQYF.

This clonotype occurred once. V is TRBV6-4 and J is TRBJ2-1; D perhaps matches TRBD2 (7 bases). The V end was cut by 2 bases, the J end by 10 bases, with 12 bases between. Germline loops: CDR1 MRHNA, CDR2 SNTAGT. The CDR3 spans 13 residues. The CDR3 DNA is TGTGCCAGCAGTGACAGGGGGGAGGGGGAGCAGTTCTTC. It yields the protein CASSDRGEGEQFF.

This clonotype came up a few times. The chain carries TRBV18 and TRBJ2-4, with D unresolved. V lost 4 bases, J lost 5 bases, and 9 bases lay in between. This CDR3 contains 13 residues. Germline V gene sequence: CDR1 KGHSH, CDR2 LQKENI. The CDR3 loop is CASSQGEENIQYF. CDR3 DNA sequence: TGTGCCAGCTCACAGGGTGAGGAAAACATTCAGTACTTC.

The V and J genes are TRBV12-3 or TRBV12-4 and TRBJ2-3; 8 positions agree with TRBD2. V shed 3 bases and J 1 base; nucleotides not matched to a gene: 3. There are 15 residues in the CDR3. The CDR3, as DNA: TGTGCCAGCAGTTTTGAAGCGGGGGGCACAGATACGCAGTATTTT. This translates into CASSFEAGGTDTQYF.

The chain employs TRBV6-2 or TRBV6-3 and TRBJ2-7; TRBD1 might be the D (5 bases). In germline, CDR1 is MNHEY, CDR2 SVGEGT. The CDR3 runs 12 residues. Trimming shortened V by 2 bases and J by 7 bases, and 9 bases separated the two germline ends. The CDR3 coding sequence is TGTGCCAGCAGTTACCAGGGTGATGAGCAGTACGTC. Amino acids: CASSYQGDEQYV.

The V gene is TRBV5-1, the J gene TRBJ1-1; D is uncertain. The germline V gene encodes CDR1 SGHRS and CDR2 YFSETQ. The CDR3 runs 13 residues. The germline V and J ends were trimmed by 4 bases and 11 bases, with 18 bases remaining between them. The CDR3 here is CASSPEASQAAFF. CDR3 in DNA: TGCGCCAGCAGCCCGGAGGCCTCCCAGGCGGCTTTCTTT.

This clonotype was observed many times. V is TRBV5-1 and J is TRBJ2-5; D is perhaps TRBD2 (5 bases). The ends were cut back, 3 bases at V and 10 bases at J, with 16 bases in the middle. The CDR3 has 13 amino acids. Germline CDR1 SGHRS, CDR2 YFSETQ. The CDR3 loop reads CASSSSLAEVQYF. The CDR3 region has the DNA TGCGCCAGCAGCTCGAGTCTCGCGGAGGTCCAGTACTTC.

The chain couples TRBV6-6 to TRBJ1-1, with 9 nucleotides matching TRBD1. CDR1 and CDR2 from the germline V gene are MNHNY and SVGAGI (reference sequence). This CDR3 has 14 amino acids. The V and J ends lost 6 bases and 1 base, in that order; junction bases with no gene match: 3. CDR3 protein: CASRQGAGNTEAFF. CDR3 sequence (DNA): TGTGCCAGCAGACAGGGGGCGGGGAACACTGAAGCTTTCTTT.

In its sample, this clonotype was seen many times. The CDR3 nucleotides are TGTGCCAGCAGCACCTACGGGACGCAGACTAGCGGGGGGGCCACGCAGTTCTTC. Amino acids: CASSTYGTQTSGGATQFF. The chain employs TRBV27 and TRBJ2-1; TRBD2 aligns across 14 bases. Trimming cost V 6 bases and J 12 bases; bases outside gene matches: 19. The CDR3 contains 18 residues. Germline CDR1 reads MNHEY; CDR2 reads SMNVEV (reference sequence).

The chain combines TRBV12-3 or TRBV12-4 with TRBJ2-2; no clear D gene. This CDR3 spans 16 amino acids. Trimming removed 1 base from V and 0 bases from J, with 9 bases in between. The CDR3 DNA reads TGTGCCAGCAGTTTAGTAGGGCTAGCGAACACCGGGGAGCTGTTTTTT. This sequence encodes CASSLVGLANTGELFF.

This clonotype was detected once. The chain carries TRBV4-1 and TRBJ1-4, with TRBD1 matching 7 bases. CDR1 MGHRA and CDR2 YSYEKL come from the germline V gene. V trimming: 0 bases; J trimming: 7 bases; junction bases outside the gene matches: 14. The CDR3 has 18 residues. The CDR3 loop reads CASSQDGTARRSGEKLFF. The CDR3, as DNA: TGCGCCAGCAGCCAAGACGGGACAGCGCGTAGATCTGGTGAAAAACTGTTTTTT.

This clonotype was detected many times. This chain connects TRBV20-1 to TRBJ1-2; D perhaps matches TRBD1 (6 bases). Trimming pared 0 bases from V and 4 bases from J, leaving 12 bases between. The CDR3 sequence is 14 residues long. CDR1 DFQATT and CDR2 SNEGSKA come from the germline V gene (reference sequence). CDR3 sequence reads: CSARDHRTAYGYTF. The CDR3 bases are TGCAGTGCTAGAGATCACCGGACAGCCTATGGCTACACCTTC.

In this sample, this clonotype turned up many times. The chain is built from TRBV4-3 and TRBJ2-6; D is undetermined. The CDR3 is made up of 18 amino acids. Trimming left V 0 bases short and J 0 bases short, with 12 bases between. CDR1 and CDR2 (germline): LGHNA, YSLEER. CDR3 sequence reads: CASSQDRAFGSGANVLTF. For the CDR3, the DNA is TGCGCCAGCAGCCAAGATCGTGCATTCGGCTCTGGGGCCAACGTCCTGACTTTC.

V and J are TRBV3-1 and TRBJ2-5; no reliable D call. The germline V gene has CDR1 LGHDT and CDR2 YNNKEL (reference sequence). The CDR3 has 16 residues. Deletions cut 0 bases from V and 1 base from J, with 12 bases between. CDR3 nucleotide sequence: TGTGCCAGCAGCCAAGACCACAGTCTGGCCCAAGAGACCCAGTACTTC. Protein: CASSQDHSLAQETQYF.

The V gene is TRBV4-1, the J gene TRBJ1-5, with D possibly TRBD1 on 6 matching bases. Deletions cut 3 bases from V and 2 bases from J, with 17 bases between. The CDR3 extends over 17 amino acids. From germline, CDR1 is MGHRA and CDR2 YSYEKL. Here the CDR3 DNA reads TGCGCCAGCAGCCAGCCCGGGACACCGGACGGCAATCAGCCCCAGCATTTT. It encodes CASSQPGTPDGNQPQHF.

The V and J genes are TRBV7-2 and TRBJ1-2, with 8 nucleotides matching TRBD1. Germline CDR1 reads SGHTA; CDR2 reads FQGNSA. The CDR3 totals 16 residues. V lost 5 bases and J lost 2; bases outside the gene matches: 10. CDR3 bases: TGTGCCAGCAGCCTCCAGCCCCAGGGGGCCAACTATGGCTACACCTTC. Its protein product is CASSLQPQGANYGYTF.

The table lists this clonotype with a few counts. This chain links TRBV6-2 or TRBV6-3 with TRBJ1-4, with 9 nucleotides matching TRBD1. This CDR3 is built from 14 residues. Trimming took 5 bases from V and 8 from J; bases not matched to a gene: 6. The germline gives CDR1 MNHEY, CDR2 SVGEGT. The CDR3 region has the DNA TGTGCCAGCAGTCGCGGGACAGGGAGAGAAAAACTGTTTTTT. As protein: CASSRGTGREKLFF.

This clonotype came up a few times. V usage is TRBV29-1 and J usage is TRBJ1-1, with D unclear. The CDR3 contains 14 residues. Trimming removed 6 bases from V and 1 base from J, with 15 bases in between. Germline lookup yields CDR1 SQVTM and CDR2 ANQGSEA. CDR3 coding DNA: TGCAGCGTGATAGTCGGCAGGAGGAACACTGAAGCTTTCTTT. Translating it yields CSVIVGRRNTEAFF.

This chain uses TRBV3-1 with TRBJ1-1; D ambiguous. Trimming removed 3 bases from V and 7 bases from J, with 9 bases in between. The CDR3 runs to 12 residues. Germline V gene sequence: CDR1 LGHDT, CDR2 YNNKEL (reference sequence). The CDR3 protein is CASSHPGGEAFF. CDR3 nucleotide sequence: TGTGCCAGCAGCCACCCAGGAGGTGAAGCTTTCTTT.

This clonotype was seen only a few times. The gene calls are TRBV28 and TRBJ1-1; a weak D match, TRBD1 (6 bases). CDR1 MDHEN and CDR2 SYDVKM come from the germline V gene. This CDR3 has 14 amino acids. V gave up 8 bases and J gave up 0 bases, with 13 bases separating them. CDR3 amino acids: CASRGGVMNTEAFF. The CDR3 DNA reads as TGTGCCAGCCGAGGGGGTGTCATGAACACTGAAGCTTTCTTT.

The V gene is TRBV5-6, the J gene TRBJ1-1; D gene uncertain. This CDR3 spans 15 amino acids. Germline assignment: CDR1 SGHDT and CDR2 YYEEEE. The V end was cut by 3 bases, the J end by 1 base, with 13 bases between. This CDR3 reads CASSSGWTGNTEAFF. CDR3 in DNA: TGTGCCAGCAGCTCGGGGTGGACCGGGAACACTGAAGCTTTCTTT.

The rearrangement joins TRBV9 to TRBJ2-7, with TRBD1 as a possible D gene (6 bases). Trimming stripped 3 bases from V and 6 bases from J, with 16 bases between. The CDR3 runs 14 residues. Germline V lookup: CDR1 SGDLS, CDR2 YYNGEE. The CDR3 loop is CASSAGQSWSEQYF. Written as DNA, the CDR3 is TGTGCCAGCAGCGCGGGACAATCTTGGAGCGAGCAGTACTTC.

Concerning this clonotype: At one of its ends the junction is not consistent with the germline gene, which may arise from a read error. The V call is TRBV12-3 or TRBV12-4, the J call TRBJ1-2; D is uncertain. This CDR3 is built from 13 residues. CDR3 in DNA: TGTGCCAGCAGTTTTGGGCCCACTTATGCCTACACCTTC. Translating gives CASSFGPTYAYTF.

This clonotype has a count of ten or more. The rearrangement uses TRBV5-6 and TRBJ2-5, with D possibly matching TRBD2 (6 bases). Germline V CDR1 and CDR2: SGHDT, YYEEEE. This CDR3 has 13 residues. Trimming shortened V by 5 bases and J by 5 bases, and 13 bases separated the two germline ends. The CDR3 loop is CASRAGPHETQYF. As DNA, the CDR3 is TGTGCCAGCAGGGCGGGACCTCACGAGACCCAGTACTTC.

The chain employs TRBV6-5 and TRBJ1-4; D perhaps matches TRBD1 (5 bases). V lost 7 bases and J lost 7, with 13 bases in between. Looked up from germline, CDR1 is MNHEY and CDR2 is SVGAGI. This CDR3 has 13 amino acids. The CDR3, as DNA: TGTGCCAGCAAGGAGGGGCTAAGTGAAAAACTGTTTTTT. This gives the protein CASKEGLSEKLFF.

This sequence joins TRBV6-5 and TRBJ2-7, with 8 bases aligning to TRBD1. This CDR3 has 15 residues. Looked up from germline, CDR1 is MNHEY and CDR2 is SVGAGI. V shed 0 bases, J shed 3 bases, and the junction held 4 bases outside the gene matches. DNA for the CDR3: TGTGCCAGCAGTTACTCGTCACAGGGGGTCTACGAGCAGTACTTC. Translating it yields CASSYSSQGVYEQYF.

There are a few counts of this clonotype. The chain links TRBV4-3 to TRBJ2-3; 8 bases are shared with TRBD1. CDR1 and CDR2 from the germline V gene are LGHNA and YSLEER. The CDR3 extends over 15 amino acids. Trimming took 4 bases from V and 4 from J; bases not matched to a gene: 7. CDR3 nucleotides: TGCGCCAGCAGCCCAATACAGGGGGGATCAGATACGCAGTATTTT. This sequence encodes CASSPIQGGSDTQYF.

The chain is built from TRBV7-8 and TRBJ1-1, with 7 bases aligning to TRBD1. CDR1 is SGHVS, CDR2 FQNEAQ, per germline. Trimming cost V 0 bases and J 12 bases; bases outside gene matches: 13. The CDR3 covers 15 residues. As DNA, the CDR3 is TGTGCCAGCAGCTTAGCATGGTCAGGGGGGCTTTTCTCTTTCTTT. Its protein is CASSLAWSGGLFSFF.

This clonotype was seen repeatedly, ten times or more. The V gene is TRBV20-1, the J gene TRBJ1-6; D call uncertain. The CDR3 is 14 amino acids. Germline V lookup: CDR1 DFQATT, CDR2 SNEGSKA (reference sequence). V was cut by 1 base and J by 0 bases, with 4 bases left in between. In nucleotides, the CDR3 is TGCAGTGCTAGAGCCAGCTCCTATAATTCACCCCTCCACTTT. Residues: CSARASSYNSPLHF.